These T cell receptor beta chains were read from a single sample in a study of blood T cell repertoires in COVID-19. TCRdb's copy holds only in-frame clones and misses some; the assay was immunoSEQ multiplex PCR. The top ten hold about 1.2% of the sample, which has about 300,000 clones, around four fifths seen once. The sequenced sample was peripheral blood. The source of these receptors is a woman between 45 and 65 years old with acute or convalescent COVID-19. Each CDR3 is given with its conserved first and last residue. D genes are given only for firm matches. Clone size is stated in some rows and not others, as once, few, many or a class when expanded.

j_gene: TRBJ2-3
abundance: -
v_gene: TRBV18
d_gene: -
CDR3nt: TGTGCCAGCTCACCACGGGTGGGAGGCACAGATACGCAGTATTTT
CDR3aa: CASSPRVGGTDTQYF

j_gene: TRBJ1-6
abundance: -
v_gene: TRBV5-1
d_gene: TRBD1
CDR3nt: TGCGCCAGCAGCTCTGGGACAGATCCGGTAGGGTATAATTCACCCCTCCACTTT
CDR3aa: CASSSGTDPVGYNSPLHF

j_gene: TRBJ1-3
abundance: -
v_gene: TRBV7-2
d_gene: -
CDR3nt: TGTGCCAGCAGCTTAGTAGTCGGGGGACTCTCTGGAAACACCATATATTTT
CDR3aa: CASSLVVGGLSGNTIYF

j_gene: TRBJ2-6
abundance: once
v_gene: TRBV4-1
d_gene: -
CDR3nt: TGCGCCAGCAGCCAAGCCACTTCTGAGAAGGTCCTGACTTTC
CDR3aa: CASSQATSEKVLTF

j_gene: TRBJ2-1
abundance: -
v_gene: TRBV27
d_gene: TRBD2
CDR3nt: TGTGCCAGCAGTTTACAACCGGGGGGTTCCTACAATGAGCAGTTCTTC
CDR3aa: CASSLQPGGSYNEQFF

j_gene: TRBJ2-2
abundance: few
v_gene: TRBV3-1/TRBV3-2
d_gene: TRBD2
CDR3nt: TGTGCCAGCAGACCGGGACTAGCGGGAGAAGCGAACACCGGGGAGCTGTTTTTT
CDR3aa: CASRPGLAGEANTGELFF

j_gene: TRBJ1-4
abundance: once
v_gene: TRBV6-1
d_gene: -
CDR3nt: TGTGCCAGCAGTGAATCGAGGGATTCGGCCTCGTATTTT
CDR3aa: CASSESRDSASYF

j_gene: TRBJ1-4
abundance: -
v_gene: TRBV20-1
d_gene: -
CDR3nt: TGCAGTGCTAGTCAGTCAACTAATGAAAAACTGTTTTTT
CDR3aa: CSASQSTNEKLFF

j_gene: TRBJ1-3
abundance: -
v_gene: TRBV9
d_gene: -
CDR3nt: TGTGCCAGCACTGTGGGGGCCGGAAACACCATATATTTT
CDR3aa: CASTVGAGNTIYF

j_gene: TRBJ2-1
abundance: -
v_gene: TRBV6-4
d_gene: -
CDR3nt: TGTGCCAGCAGTTGTGACAGACCTTTCTACAATGAGCAGTTCTTC
CDR3aa: CASSCDRPFYNEQFF

j_gene: TRBJ1-1
abundance: -
v_gene: TRBV6-5
d_gene: TRBD1
CDR3nt: TGTGCCAGCAGTTTCACAGGGGCGAACACTGAAGCTTTCTTT
CDR3aa: CASSFTGANTEAFF

j_gene: TRBJ1-2
abundance: -
v_gene: TRBV19
d_gene: TRBD1
CDR3nt: TGTGCCAGTAGTATAGGCCGGGACAGCCCTGAAGGCTACACCTTC
CDR3aa: CASSIGRDSPEGYTF

j_gene: TRBJ1-1
abundance: -
v_gene: TRBV11-2
d_gene: TRBD1
CDR3nt: TGTGCCAGCAGCTTAGGGGGGACAGGGAGGACTGAAGCTTTCTTT
CDR3aa: CASSLGGTGRTEAFF

j_gene: TRBJ1-1
abundance: few
v_gene: TRBV6-4
d_gene: -
CDR3nt: TGTGCCAGCAGAGGGGGAGTGGGGGCTGAAGCTTTCTTT
CDR3aa: CASRGGVGAEAFF

j_gene: TRBJ1-5
abundance: -
v_gene: TRBV9
d_gene: TRBD1
CDR3nt: TGTGCCAGCAGCCCAGGGACAGGGACGGCCAATCAGCCCCAGCATTTT
CDR3aa: CASSPGTGTANQPQHF

j_gene: TRBJ1-5
abundance: -
v_gene: TRBV6-6
d_gene: TRBD1
CDR3nt: TGTGCCAGCGGATCGTCGGGACAGGCTAGCAATCAGCCCCAGCATTTT
CDR3aa: CASGSSGQASNQPQHF

j_gene: TRBJ1-1
abundance: -
v_gene: TRBV21-1
d_gene: -
CDR3nt: TGTGCCAGCAGCAAATCCACTTATGCCCTCGGGGAAGTGGGCACTGAAGCTTTCTTT
CDR3aa: CASSKSTYALGEVGTEAFF

j_gene: TRBJ2-7
abundance: -
v_gene: TRBV4-3
d_gene: -
CDR3nt: TGCGCCAGCAGCCAAGATCGGGGGGCCGCCGAGCAGTACTTC
CDR3aa: CASSQDRGAAEQYF

j_gene: TRBJ2-4
abundance: -
v_gene: TRBV5-6
d_gene: TRBD2
CDR3nt: TGTGCCAGCAGCTTGATGGCGGGGGGGCCTGCCAAAAACATTCAGTACTTC
CDR3aa: CASSLMAGGPAKNIQYF

j_gene: TRBJ1-1
abundance: -
v_gene: TRBV29-1
d_gene: -
CDR3nt: TGCAGCGTTCTTAGCACTGAAGCTTTCTTT
CDR3aa: CSVLSTEAFF

j_gene: TRBJ1-5
abundance: few
v_gene: TRBV19
d_gene: -
CDR3nt: TGTGCCAGTAGTATTCCCAGCGGGGGGTATCAGCCCCAGCATTTT
CDR3aa: CASSIPSGGYQPQHF

j_gene: TRBJ2-3
abundance: -
v_gene: TRBV6-4
d_gene: TRBD2
CDR3nt: TGTGCCAGCAGTAAAAGCGGGGGCACAGATACGCAGTATTTT
CDR3aa: CASSKSGGTDTQYF

j_gene: TRBJ1-2
abundance: once
v_gene: TRBV2
d_gene: TRBD1
CDR3nt: TGTGCCAGCAGTGAAGCCCCGGGACAGACGTTGCATGGCTACACCTTC
CDR3aa: CASSEAPGQTLHGYTF

j_gene: TRBJ1-2
abundance: once
v_gene: TRBV5-5
d_gene: -
CDR3nt: TGTGCCAGCAGCTTTGCCTATGGGCAAAACTATGGCTACACCTTC
CDR3aa: CASSFAYGQNYGYTF

j_gene: TRBJ1-5
abundance: -
v_gene: TRBV12-5
d_gene: -
CDR3nt: TGTGCTAGTGGTCTCGGGCAGCCCCAGCATTTT
CDR3aa: CASGLGQPQHF

j_gene: TRBJ1-3
abundance: -
v_gene: TRBV27
d_gene: TRBD1
CDR3nt: TGTGCCAGCAGTCCGCATACAGGGGGCGTTAAAAACACCATATATTTT
CDR3aa: CASSPHTGGVKNTIYF

j_gene: TRBJ1-1
abundance: few
v_gene: TRBV18
d_gene: TRBD1
CDR3nt: TGTGCCAGCTCACCGTCACAGGGGGCCCGAGGAGCTTTCTTT
CDR3aa: CASSPSQGARGAFF

j_gene: TRBJ1-1
abundance: -
v_gene: TRBV9
d_gene: -
CDR3nt: TGTGCCAGCAGCCTCGAGGGGGGGCGGGTAGCTTTCTTT
CDR3aa: CASSLEGGRVAFF

j_gene: TRBJ1-1
abundance: -
v_gene: TRBV3-1/TRBV3-2
d_gene: -
CDR3nt: TGTGCCAGCAGGAAGAGTGACACTGAAGCTTTCTTT
CDR3aa: CASRKSDTEAFF

j_gene: TRBJ2-3
abundance: -
v_gene: TRBV10-3
d_gene: TRBD2
CDR3nt: TGTGCCATCAGTCAAGCGGGAGTGGGAACAGATACGCAGTATTTT
CDR3aa: CAISQAGVGTDTQYF

j_gene: TRBJ2-5
abundance: -
v_gene: TRBV28
d_gene: -
CDR3nt: TGTGCCAGCAGTTTATGGGCAGGTGGGCAAGAGACCCAGTACTTC
CDR3aa: CASSLWAGGQETQYF

j_gene: TRBJ2-1
abundance: -
v_gene: TRBV9
d_gene: TRBD2
CDR3nt: TGTGCCAGCAGCGTAGTCTCTAGCGGGAGCACGGCTGAGCAGTTCTTC
CDR3aa: CASSVVSSGSTAEQFF

j_gene: TRBJ1-1
abundance: -
v_gene: TRBV29-1
d_gene: TRBD1
CDR3nt: TGCAGCGTTTTTCGGGACAGCAACACTGAAGCTTTCTTT
CDR3aa: CSVFRDSNTEAFF

j_gene: TRBJ2-1
abundance: -
v_gene: TRBV24-1
d_gene: TRBD2
CDR3nt: TGTGCCACCAGTGATTTTCTAGCGGGGGGCTGGAATGAGCAGTTCTTC
CDR3aa: CATSDFLAGGWNEQFF

j_gene: TRBJ1-3
abundance: -
v_gene: TRBV19
d_gene: TRBD1
CDR3nt: TGTGCCAGTAGTATGGACAGGCTGATATCTGGAAACACCATATATTTT
CDR3aa: CASSMDRLISGNTIYF

j_gene: TRBJ1-2
abundance: -
v_gene: TRBV19
d_gene: TRBD1
CDR3nt: TGTGCCAGTAGTATGACAGGGGATGGCTACACCTTC
CDR3aa: CASSMTGDGYTF

j_gene: TRBJ2-3
abundance: -
v_gene: TRBV7-9
d_gene: -
CDR3nt: TGTGCCAGCAGCTTACTCGGGAGCACAGATACGCAGTATTTT
CDR3aa: CASSLLGSTDTQYF

j_gene: TRBJ2-5
abundance: -
v_gene: TRBV6-5
d_gene: TRBD2
CDR3nt: TGTGCCAGCAGCAAGACTAGCGGGAGAGTAGAGACCCAGTACTTC
CDR3aa: CASSKTSGRVETQYF

j_gene: TRBJ1-1
abundance: -
v_gene: TRBV2
d_gene: -
CDR3nt: TGTGCCAGCGTGCGGGTGGGAACTGAAGCTTTCTTT
CDR3aa: CASVRVGTEAFF

j_gene: TRBJ2-3
abundance: -
v_gene: TRBV4-1
d_gene: -
CDR3nt: TGCGCCAGCAGCCAAGATGGGGCAGGGGCATCAGATACGCAGTATTTT
CDR3aa: CASSQDGAGASDTQYF

j_gene: TRBJ2-1
abundance: -
v_gene: TRBV20-1
d_gene: -
CDR3nt: TGCAGTGCTAGTTGGCAGGGAAATGAGCAGTTCTTC
CDR3aa: CSASWQGNEQFF

j_gene: TRBJ1-6
abundance: -
v_gene: TRBV5-4
d_gene: -
CDR3nt: TGTGCCAGCCGACTTTATAATTCACCCCTCCACTTT
CDR3aa: CASRLYNSPLHF

j_gene: TRBJ2-1
abundance: -
v_gene: TRBV10-3
d_gene: TRBD2
CDR3nt: TGTGCCATCAGCGCGGGACTAGCGAGAGTTGAGCAGTTCTTC
CDR3aa: CAISAGLARVEQFF

j_gene: TRBJ2-5
abundance: -
v_gene: TRBV30
d_gene: -
CDR3nt: TGTGCCTGGAGCCTGACACAATTCCAAGAGACCCAGTACTTC
CDR3aa: CAWSLTQFQETQYF

j_gene: TRBJ2-2
abundance: -
v_gene: TRBV18
d_gene: -
CDR3nt: TGTGCCAGCTCACCCCAACAGGGAGCCACCGGGGAGCTGTTTTTT
CDR3aa: CASSPQQGATGELFF

j_gene: TRBJ1-2
abundance: -
v_gene: TRBV5-1
d_gene: -
CDR3nt: TGCGCCAGCAGCTCTCAGATGACTAACTATGGCTACACCTTC
CDR3aa: CASSSQMTNYGYTF

j_gene: TRBJ2-3
abundance: -
v_gene: TRBV7-3
d_gene: TRBD1
CDR3nt: TGTGCCAGCAGCCCGGACAGGGGCACAGATACGCAGTATTTT
CDR3aa: CASSPDRGTDTQYF

j_gene: TRBJ2-1
abundance: -
v_gene: TRBV30
d_gene: TRBD2
CDR3nt: TGTGCCTGGAGCAATACGGGGGGTAGCGGGGTCTACAATGAGCAGTTCTTC
CDR3aa: CAWSNTGGSGVYNEQFF

j_gene: TRBJ2-3
abundance: -
v_gene: TRBV2
d_gene: TRBD2
CDR3nt: TGTGCCAGCAGGGGAACTAGCGGGGGGGCAGATACGCAGTATTTT
CDR3aa: CASRGTSGGADTQYF

j_gene: TRBJ1-1
abundance: -
v_gene: TRBV5-6
d_gene: TRBD1
CDR3nt: TGTGCCAGCAGCTTGGCAGGGGGCCGCAACGAAGCTTTCTTT
CDR3aa: CASSLAGGRNEAFF

j_gene: TRBJ2-7
abundance: -
v_gene: TRBV7-2
d_gene: -
CDR3nt: TGTGCCAGCAGCTTAGACGCGACTAGGGGCTACGAGCAGTACTTC
CDR3aa: CASSLDATRGYEQYF

j_gene: TRBJ1-2
abundance: once
v_gene: TRBV10-3
d_gene: TRBD1
CDR3nt: TGTGCCATCAGTCGGACAGGGGGCAACTATGGCTACACCTTC
CDR3aa: CAISRTGGNYGYTF

j_gene: TRBJ1-1
abundance: -
v_gene: TRBV5-1
d_gene: TRBD1
CDR3nt: TGCGCCAGCAGCTGGGGTGCTGGGACAGGAGGTGAAGCTTTCTTT
CDR3aa: CASSWGAGTGGEAFF

j_gene: TRBJ2-5
abundance: -
v_gene: TRBV7-2
d_gene: -
CDR3nt: TGTGCCAGCAGCGCAGGGCAAGAGGAGACCCAGTACTTC
CDR3aa: CASSAGQEETQYF

j_gene: TRBJ2-2
abundance: -
v_gene: TRBV2
d_gene: -
CDR3nt: TGTGCCAGCAGTGAAAGGGGATGGGAGCTGTTTTTT
CDR3aa: CASSERGWELFF